One and the same sample provided the 10 T cell receptor beta chains below, sequenced in a study of response to subunit inactivated influenza vaccine. TCRdb re-called the RT-PCR reads with MiXCR, one entry per CDR3 protein. Among approximately 730,000 distinct CDR3 sequences listed, approximately 13% were seen once. Sequenced material: PBMCs from blood, taken 14 to 15 days before vaccination. These TCRs come from a man aged 50 or older who received an inactivated influenza vaccine.

Only a few counts were recorded for this clonotype. V is TRBV20-1 and J is TRBJ1-2; D may be TRBD1 (6 bases). Germline V gene lookup returns CDR1 DFQATT and CDR2 SNEGSKA (reference sequence). The CDR3 contains 14 residues. With 5 bases removed from V and 1 base from J, the gap between germline ends came to 14 bases. This CDR3 is CSALRTDDNYGYTF. As DNA, the CDR3 is TGCAGTGCTCTGAGGACAGACGATAACTATGGCTACACCTTC.

This clonotype has more than one count but fewer than ten. The rearrangement links TRBV12-3 or TRBV12-4 to TRBJ1-1; D is unresolved. The CDR3 sequence is 14 residues long. V lost 3 bases and J lost 6, with 14 bases in between. This CDR3 is CASSLSPGEAEAFF. The DNA of the CDR3 is TGTGCCAGCAGTTTGAGTCCTGGGGAAGCTGAAGCTTTCTTT.

The chain carries TRBV3-1 and TRBJ2-5; D unresolved. The V gene lost 1 base and the J gene lost 1 base, with 4 bases spanning the gap. Germline V gene lookup returns CDR1 LGHDT and CDR2 YNNKEL (reference sequence). The CDR3 consists of 13 residues. CDR3 coding DNA: TGTGCCAGCAGCCAAGCGCCCCAAGAGACCCAGTACTTC. Its translation is CASSQAPQETQYF.

The rearrangement joins TRBV29-1 to TRBJ1-2; 10 bases align to TRBD1. CDR1 SQVTM and CDR2 ANQGSEA come from the germline V gene. CDR3 size: 15 residues. J was trimmed by 7 bases and V by 4 bases; bases with no gene match: 12. CDR3 DNA: TGCAGCGTTGGCCCCACGACAGGGGGCGTCGGTGGCTACACCTTC. Translating it yields CSVGPTTGGVGGYTF.

This rearrangement joins TRBV4-2 to TRBJ2-3; no clear D gene. Per the germline V gene, CDR1 is LGHNA and CDR2 is YNFKEQ. Trimming shortened V by 3 bases and J by 0 bases, and 10 bases separated the two germline ends. CDR3 length: 15 residues. CDR3 region: CASSHDPGSTDTQYF. CDR3 coding DNA: TGTGCCAGCAGCCATGATCCGGGTAGCACAGATACGCAGTATTTT.

This clonotype was observed at least ten times. The chain uses TRBV10-3 and TRBJ2-5; D might be TRBD1 (5 bases). Trimming cost V 11 bases and J 3 bases, with 19 bases left between them. CDR3 length: 14 amino acids. Germline V CDR1 and CDR2: ENHRY, SYGVKD. The CDR3 sequence is CASRRQGIKETQYF. CDR3 sequence (DNA): TGTGCCTCTCGTCGGCAGGGAATTAAAGAGACCCAGTACTTC.

V usage is TRBV14 and J usage is TRBJ2-2; 11 bases are shared with TRBD2. This CDR3 is built from 18 residues. CDR1 and CDR2 (germline): SGHDN, FVKESK. The J segment lost 5 bases and the V segment lost 0 bases, leaving 8 bases of the junction unmatched. This CDR3 is CASSQEQLAGVGTGELFF. CDR3 nucleotide sequence: TGTGCCAGCAGCCAAGAACAACTAGCGGGAGTGGGGACCGGGGAGCTGTTTTTT.

The chain couples TRBV4-2 to TRBJ2-3; TRBD1 aligns across 9 bases. Germline assignment: CDR1 LGHNA and CDR2 YNFKEQ. The V and J ends lost 2 bases and 5 bases, in that order; junction bases with no gene match: 5. The CDR3 contains 15 residues. In DNA form, the CDR3 reads TGTGCCAGCAGCCAACAGACAGGGGGGGTAGATACGCAGTATTTT. It encodes CASSQQTGGVDTQYF.

This clonotype was seen ten or more times. The V call is TRBV7-8, the J call TRBJ2-7; perhaps TRBD1 as D (5 bases). The CDR3 extends over 15 amino acids. Trimming removed 5 bases from V and 3 bases from J, with 17 bases in between. Germline CDR1 is SGHVS and CDR2 is FQNEAQ. The CDR3 nucleotides are TGTGCCAGCAGCCCGAGATCCCACGACAGCTACGAGCAGTACTTC. Translating gives CASSPRSHDSYEQYF.

This sequence joins TRBV6-1 and TRBJ2-1; 9 bases map to TRBD1. The CDR3 totals 14 residues. The V and J ends lost 8 bases and 7 bases, in that order; junction bases with no gene match: 9. Germline V CDR1 and CDR2: MNHNS, SASEGT. The CDR3 spells CASGGLDRGNEQFF. The CDR3 coding sequence is TGTGCCAGCGGGGGTTTGGACAGGGGTAATGAGCAGTTCTTC.